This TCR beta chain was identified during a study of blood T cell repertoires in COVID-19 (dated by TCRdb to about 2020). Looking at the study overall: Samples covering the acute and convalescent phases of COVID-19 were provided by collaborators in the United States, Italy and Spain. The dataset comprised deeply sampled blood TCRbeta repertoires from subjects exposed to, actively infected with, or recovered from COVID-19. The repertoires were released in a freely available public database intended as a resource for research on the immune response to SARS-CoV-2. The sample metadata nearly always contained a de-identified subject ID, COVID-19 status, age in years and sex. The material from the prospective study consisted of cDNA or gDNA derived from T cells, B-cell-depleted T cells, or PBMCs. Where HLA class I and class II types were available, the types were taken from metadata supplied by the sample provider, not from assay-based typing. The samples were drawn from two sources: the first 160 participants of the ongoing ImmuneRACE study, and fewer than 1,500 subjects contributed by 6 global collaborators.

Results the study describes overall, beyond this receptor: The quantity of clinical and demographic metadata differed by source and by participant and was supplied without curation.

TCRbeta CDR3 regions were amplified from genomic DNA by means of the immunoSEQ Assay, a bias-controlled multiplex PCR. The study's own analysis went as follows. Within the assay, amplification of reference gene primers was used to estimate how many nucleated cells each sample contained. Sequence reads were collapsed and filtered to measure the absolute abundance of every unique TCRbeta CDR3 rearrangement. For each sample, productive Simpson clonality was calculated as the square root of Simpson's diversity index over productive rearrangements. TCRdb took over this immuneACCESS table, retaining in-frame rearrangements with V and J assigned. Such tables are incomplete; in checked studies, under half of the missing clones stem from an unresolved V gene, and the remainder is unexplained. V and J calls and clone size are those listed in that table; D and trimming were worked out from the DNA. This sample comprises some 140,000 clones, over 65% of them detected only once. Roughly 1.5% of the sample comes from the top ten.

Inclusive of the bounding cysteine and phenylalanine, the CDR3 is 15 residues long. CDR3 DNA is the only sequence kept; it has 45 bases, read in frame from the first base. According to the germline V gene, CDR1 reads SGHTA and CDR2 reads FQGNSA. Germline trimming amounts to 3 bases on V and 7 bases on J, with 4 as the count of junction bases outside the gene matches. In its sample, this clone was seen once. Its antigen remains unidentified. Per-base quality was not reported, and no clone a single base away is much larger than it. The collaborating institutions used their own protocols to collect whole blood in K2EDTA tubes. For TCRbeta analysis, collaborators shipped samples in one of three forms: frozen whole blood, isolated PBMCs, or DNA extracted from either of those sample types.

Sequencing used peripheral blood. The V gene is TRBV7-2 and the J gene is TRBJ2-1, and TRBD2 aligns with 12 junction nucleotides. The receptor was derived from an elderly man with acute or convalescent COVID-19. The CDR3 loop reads CASSLASGGANEQFF. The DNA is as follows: TGTGCCAGCAGCTTGGCTAGCGGGGGGGCAAATGAGCAGTTCTTC.